The sample holds a few counts of the clone carrying this T cell receptor (beta chain). The data derive from a study of cytomegalovirus exposure and HLA in healthy donors. This CDR3 contains 16 residues. From germline, CDR1 is LNHNV and CDR2 YYDKDF (reference sequence). V was trimmed by 0 bases and J by 6 bases, leaving 15 bases between them. PCR amplification relied on 60 Vbeta primers (plus 13 Jbeta primers). Here immunoSEQ multiplex PCR was the method, and the copy in TCRdb shows in-frame clones only, minus some. The sample holds 150,000 or so clones, around 81% seen once. The receptor's source is a woman aged 35 to 49 in good health and CMV-seropositive. The material sequenced was PBMCs. The chain recombines TRBV15 with TRBJ1-3; D is ambiguous. The CDR3 DNA reads as TGTGCCACCAGCAGAGATCCGTACGGAACAGTAAACACCATATATTTT. It is translated as CATSRDPYGTVNTIYF.